The rows below give T cell receptor beta chains drawn from one sample of a study of regulatory T cells in long-lasting Graves disease. A single record per CDR3 protein comes from TCRdb applying MiXCR to the multiplex PCR reads. The sample includes hundreds of thousands of distinct CDR3 sequences, under 25% of them seen just once. The material was peripheral blood mononuclear cells (PBMCs), obtained when the disease was refractory, from a patient treated with antithyroid drugs. These receptor sequences come from a female donor with Graves disease. Each CDR3 is given with its conserved first and last residue. D genes are given only for firm matches. The size of a clone is reported for some rows only, either as once, few or many, or as a class for expanded clones.

v_gene	abundance	d_gene	j_gene	CDR3nt	CDR3aa
TRBV14	NA	NA	TRBJ2-7	TGTGCCAGCAGCGATATTCTAGTCTACGAGCAGTACTTC	CASSDILVYEQYF
TRBV27	few	NA	TRBJ1-5	TGTGCCAGCAGGTCGGGGATTAGGAATCAGCCCCAGCATTTT	CASRSGIRNQPQHF
TRBV7-3	NA	NA	TRBJ1-6	TGTGCCAGCAGCTTACGCAGGGAGGATTCACCCCTTCACTTT	CASSLRREDSPLHF
TRBV12-3/TRBV12-4	many	TRBD1	TRBJ1-2	TGTGCCAGCAGTCCGACAGGGGAATCTGGCTACACCTTC	CASSPTGESGYTF
TRBV27	few	TRBD1	TRBJ1-2	TGTGCCAGCAGTTTCGGGAAGGGGGCAGGGTATGGCTACACCTTC	CASSFGKGAGYGYTF
TRBV12-3/TRBV12-4	many	NA	TRBJ1-1	TGTGCCAGCAGCTTATCGGGGGGGAACACTGAAGCTTTCTTT	CASSLSGGNTEAFF
TRBV20-1	many	NA	TRBJ1-1	TGCAGTGTAAAGCAGGGGAGGGCGGCTGAAGCTTTCTTT	CSVKQGRAAEAFF
TRBV7-8	many	TRBD1	TRBJ2-7	TGTGCCAGCAGCCCCAGGGACAGTAGCGTCTACGAGCAGTACTTC	CASSPRDSSVYEQYF
TRBV28	few	TRBD2	TRBJ2-6	TGTGCCAGCATCCCGGCGGGGGCTGGGGCCAACGTCCTGACTTTC	CASIPAGAGANVLTF
TRBV11-3	many	TRBD2	TRBJ2-2	TGTGCCAGCTCGGTGGGACTAGCATCCGGGGAGCTGTTTTTT	CASSVGLASGELFF
TRBV28	NA	TRBD2	TRBJ2-7	TGTGCCAGCAGCCAAAGTCTAGCGGTTAGCTCCTACGAGCAGTACTTC	CASSQSLAVSSYEQYF
TRBV11-2	NA	NA	TRBJ2-3	TGTGCCAGCAGCGCCCTTAGACTGCATACGCAGTATTTT	CASSALRLHTQYF
TRBV6-2/TRBV6-3	many	NA	TRBJ1-2	TGTGCCAGCAGTTACCGCGGAGGACCAGGTGGCTACACCTTC	CASSYRGGPGGYTF
TRBV14	NA	NA	TRBJ1-1	TGTGCCAGCAGCCATTTTCAGGTTAACACTGAAGCTTTCTTT	CASSHFQVNTEAFF
TRBV6-1	NA	NA	TRBJ1-1	TGTGCCAGCAGAAGGTCCCTCCTAGGGCAGGGAGGTACTGAAGCTTTCTTT	CASRRSLLGQGGTEAFF
TRBV12-3/TRBV12-4	NA	NA	TRBJ2-3	TGTGCCAGCAGGGTGGGCCCGGATACGCAGTATTTT	CASRVGPDTQYF
TRBV2	many	TRBD1	TRBJ2-7	TGTGCCAGCAACGAAAGGACAGGGAACTCCGAGCAGTACTTC	CASNERTGNSEQYF
TRBV30	once	NA	TRBJ2-7	TGTGCCTGGAGCCCCGTCGGGACCGAGCAGTACTTC	CAWSPVGTEQYF
TRBV28	many	TRBD1	TRBJ1-1	TGTGCCAGCAGCGTACGACAGGGGCCGAACACTGAAGCTTTCTTT	CASSVRQGPNTEAFF
TRBV28	NA	NA	TRBJ2-2	TGTGCCAGCAGCGCAGCAGTAACCGGGGAGCTGTTTTTT	CASSAAVTGELFF
TRBV19	few	NA	TRBJ2-7	TGTGCCAGTAGTATCGGGGTGGGGGATTACGAGCAGTACTTC	CASSIGVGDYEQYF
TRBV20-1	many	TRBD2	TRBJ2-6	TGCAGTGCATTGGCGGGGGAAGGGGCCAACGTCCTGACTTTC	CSALAGEGANVLTF
TRBV28	many	NA	TRBJ1-6	TGTGCCAGCACCTCGGGCAGGGGACAAGACTCACCCCTCCACTTT	CASTSGRGQDSPLHF
TRBV5-1	few	TRBD1	TRBJ1-4	TGCGCCAGCAGCTACCGGAGCCAGGGGGCAGGTGAAAAACTGTTTTTT	CASSYRSQGAGEKLFF
TRBV5-1	once	NA	TRBJ2-7	TGCGCCAGCAGCTTGGGTGGCAGAACCCTCTACGAGCAGTACTTC	CASSLGGRTLYEQYF
TRBV20-1	NA	NA	TRBJ1-2	TGCAGTGCTAGCGGCGCGGGGTTTGGCTACACCTTC	CSASGAGFGYTF
TRBV7-9	NA	TRBD1	TRBJ1-1	TGTGCCAGCAGCCTTTTCTCGGGGGGACAGGGATCCGTTTTCTTT	CASSLFSGGQGSVFF